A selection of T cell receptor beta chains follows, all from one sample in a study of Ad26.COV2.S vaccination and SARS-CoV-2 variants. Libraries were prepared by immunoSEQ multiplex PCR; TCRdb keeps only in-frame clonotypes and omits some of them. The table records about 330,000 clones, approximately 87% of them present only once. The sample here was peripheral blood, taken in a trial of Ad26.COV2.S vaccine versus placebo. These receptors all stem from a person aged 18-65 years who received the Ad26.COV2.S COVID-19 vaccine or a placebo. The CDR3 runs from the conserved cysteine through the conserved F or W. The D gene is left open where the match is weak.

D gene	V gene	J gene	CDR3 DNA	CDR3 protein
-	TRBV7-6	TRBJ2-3	TGTGCCAGCAGCTTAGGGGTGGGTGGCACAGATACGCAGTATTTT	CASSLGVGGTDTQYF
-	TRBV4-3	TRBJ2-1	TGCGCCAGCAGCCAAGAAACAGGTTTGGATGAGCAGTTCTTC	CASSQETGLDEQFF
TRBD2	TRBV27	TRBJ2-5	TGTGCCAGCAGTCCGACTAGCGGGGGGCCCTTGGGGGGAGAGACCCAGTACTTC	CASSPTSGGPLGGETQYF
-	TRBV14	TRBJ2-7	TGTGCCAGCAGCCAAGACCCCCTCGAGCAGTACTTC	CASSQDPLEQYF
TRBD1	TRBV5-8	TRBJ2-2	TGTGCCAGCAGCTGGGCCCAGGGGGCATCGAACACCGGGGAGCTGTTTTTT	CASSWAQGASNTGELFF
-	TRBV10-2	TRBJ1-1	TGCGCCAGCATCCCCGGGACGAACACTGAAGCTTTCTTT	CASIPGTNTEAFF
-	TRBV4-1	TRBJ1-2	TGCGCCAGCAGCTCTCGACGGGCGATAGCTAACTATGGCTACACCTTC	CASSSRRAIANYGYTF
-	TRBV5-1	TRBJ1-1	TGCGCCAGCAGCTTGGCCAGGGAGGTAAGAACTGAAGCTTTCTTT	CASSLAREVRTEAFF
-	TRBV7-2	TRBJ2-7	TGTGCCAGCAGCTTAGTGGAGAAGTACGAGCAGTACTTC	CASSLVEKYEQYF
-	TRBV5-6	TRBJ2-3	TGTGCCAGCAGCTTGTCTTCCGCAGATACGCAGTATTTT	CASSLSSADTQYF
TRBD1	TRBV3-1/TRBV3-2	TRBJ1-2	TGTGCCAGCAGCCGAACCTTCCGGAGGACAGGAGAATTCTATGGCTACACCTTC	CASSRTFRRTGEFYGYTF
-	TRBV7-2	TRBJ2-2	TGTGCCAGCAGCTTCGACGGGGGAATAAACACCGGGGAGCTGTTTTTT	CASSFDGGINTGELFF